Presented here are 20 T cell receptor beta chains from one specimen sequenced in a study of identical twins. TCRdb reprocessed the 5' RACE reads via MiXCR and lists one record per CDR3 protein. The sample lists 300,000 to 400,000 distinct CDR3 sequences, approximately 8.7% seen once, with 7.5% to 9.5% in the top ten. Material for sequencing was naive T cells sorted from blood. The receptor source for this set is a woman aged 45 to 65 in good health.

The J gene is TRBJ1-2, the V gene TRBV12-3 or TRBV12-4; D not certain. Trimming pared 6 bases from V and 4 bases from J, leaving 9 bases between. The CDR3 has 12 residues. In nucleotides, the CDR3 is TGTGCCAGCAGCTCTGAATCCTATGGCTACACCTTC. Its protein product is CASSSESYGYTF.

This clonotype was seen a few times. The rearrangement links TRBV12-3 or TRBV12-4 to TRBJ2-3; possibly TRBD1 for D (6 bases). Trimming cost V 8 bases and J 6 bases, with 9 bases left between them. This CDR3 has 11 amino acids. CDR3 nucleotide sequence: TGTGCCAGCGCCAGGGGCGATACGCAGTATTTT. Its protein product is CASARGDTQYF.

The genes are TRBV5-1 and TRBJ2-1; 12 bases map to TRBD2. The CDR3 is made up of 18 amino acids. V lost 3 bases, J lost 4 bases, and 11 bases stayed unmatched. CDR1 SGHRS and CDR2 YFSETQ come from the germline V gene. The CDR3 DNA follows: TGCGCCAGCAGCTCGTCTAGCGGGAGGGCTCTAAAGTACAATGAGCAGTTCTTC. It translates to CASSSSSGRALKYNEQFF. Supplemented by reference TRBV5-1 and TRBJ2-1, the full variable domain reads KAGVTQTPRYLIKTRGQQVTLSCSPISGHRSVSWYQQTPGQGLQFLFEYFSETQRNKGNFPGRFSGRQFSNSRSEMNVSTLELGDSALYLCASSSSSGRALKYNEQFFGPGTRLTVL.

This clonotype was recorded at least ten times. The V and J genes are TRBV4-1 and TRBJ1-2; D is possibly TRBD1 (6 bases). The ends were cut back, 1 base at V and 3 bases at J, with 9 bases in the middle. Germline-derived CDR1 and CDR2 are MGHRA and YSYEKL. This CDR3 comprises 14 residues. The CDR3 DNA reads as TGCGCCAGCAGCCAAGCAGGGACATACTATGGCTACACCTTC. Residues: CASSQAGTYYGYTF.

This chain joins TRBV6-6 and TRBJ2-7; unclear D gene. This CDR3 comprises 12 residues. The V gene lost 5 bases and the J gene lost 2 bases, with 7 bases spanning the gap. The germline V gene encodes CDR1 MNHNY and CDR2 SVGAGI (reference sequence). In DNA, the CDR3 is TGTGCCAGCAGTGGACCAACCTACGAGCAGTACGTC. Translated, it gives CASSGPTYEQYV.

This clonotype has more than one count but fewer than ten. This chain joins TRBV6-2 or TRBV6-3 and TRBJ1-1; a weak D match, TRBD1 (5 bases). The CDR3 loop spans 13 amino acids. V lost 6 bases and J lost 5, with 13 bases in between. Germline V lookup: CDR1 MNHEY, CDR2 SVGEGT. The CDR3 here is CASRPRGWTEAFF. CDR3 coding DNA: TGTGCCAGCAGACCTAGGGGTTGGACTGAAGCTTTCTTT.

This clonotype was seen at least ten times. CDR3 protein: CASSIREGETQYF. In DNA, the CDR3 is TGTGCCAGCAGTATCCGGGAAGGGGAGACCCAGTACTTC. The rearrangement uses TRBV6-6 and TRBJ2-5; D might be TRBD2 (5 bases). The germline gives CDR1 MNHNY, CDR2 SVGAGI (reference sequence). V was trimmed by 5 bases and J by 5 bases, leaving 12 bases between them. CDR3 size: 13 residues.

V gene TRBV5-1 combines with J gene TRBJ2-1; TRBD2 matches 13 bases. This CDR3 comprises 20 residues. With V trimmed by 0 bases and J by 4 bases, 13 bases remained unmatched. Germline CDR1 is SGHRS and CDR2 is YFSETQ. In DNA, the CDR3 is TGCGCCAGCAGCTTGGGACCGGGACTAGCGGGACCTACGATGTACAATGAGCAGTTCTTC. Its translation: CASSLGPGLAGPTMYNEQFF.

This clonotype was seen more than once but under ten times. The rearrangement uses TRBV6-2 or TRBV6-3 and TRBJ2-1, with D tentatively TRBD1 (5 bases). Trimming cost V 2 bases and J 3 bases, with 8 bases left between them. This CDR3 has 14 amino acids. The V gene's germline CDR1 is MNHEY and CDR2 SVGEGT. CDR3 in DNA: TGTGCCAGCAGTTACGACAGAGACTACAATGAGCAGTTCTTC. Its translation: CASSYDRDYNEQFF.

This clonotype was seen ten or more times. The chain carries TRBV5-1 and TRBJ2-3, with D possibly being TRBD2 (6 bases). V shed 4 bases and J shed 5 bases, with 17 bases lying between them. CDR1 and CDR2 from the germline V gene are SGHRS and YFSETQ. This CDR3 is 15 amino acids long. For the CDR3, the DNA is TGCGCCAGCAGCCCGGGACTCGGATTGAGAGATACGCAGTATTTT. As protein: CASSPGLGLRDTQYF.

This clonotype showed up many times. This chain connects TRBV10-2 to TRBJ1-1; the D gene is possibly TRBD1 (5 bases). The CDR3 covers 13 residues. CDR1 and CDR2 from the germline V gene are WSHSY and SAAADI. Trimming took 3 bases from V and 5 from J, leaving 10 bases between them. The CDR3 bases are TGCGCCAGCAGTGACAGGGTGGGGACTGAAGCTTTCTTT. It specifies CASSDRVGTEAFF.

The table lists this clonotype with a few counts. The chain employs TRBV18 and TRBJ2-6, with 10 positions matching TRBD1. Germline V lookup: CDR1 KGHSH, CDR2 LQKENI. This CDR3 is 14 amino acids long. Trimming removed 3 bases from V and 10 bases from J; junction bases left unmatched: 3. CDR3 sequence reads: CASSPGTGENVLTF. Here the CDR3 DNA reads TGTGCCAGCTCACCCGGGACAGGGGAAAACGTCCTGACTTTC.

The CDR3 region has the DNA TGTGCCAGCAGTGAAAGGAGTCAGAGTGAAGCTTTCTTT. As protein: CASSERSQSEAFF. The chain combines TRBV25-1 with TRBJ1-1; no clear D gene. Germline CDR1 is MGHDK and CDR2 is SYGVNS. The CDR3 runs to 13 residues. V lost 2 bases to trimming and J lost 7 bases, with 11 bases between them.

This chain joins TRBV12-3 or TRBV12-4 and TRBJ1-1; 7 bases are a match to TRBD1. V gave up 8 bases and J gave up 6 bases; unmatched junction bases: 6. The CDR3 runs 12 residues. CDR3 in amino acids: CASGDRVPEAFF. The CDR3 nucleotides read TGTGCCAGCGGAGACAGGGTACCTGAAGCTTTCTTT.

The gene calls are TRBV7-6 and TRBJ2-7; the D gene is possibly TRBD1 (6 bases). Germline CDR1 and CDR2: SGHVS and FNYEAQ. The CDR3 covers 16 residues. V lost 4 bases and J 5 bases, leaving 21 bases between the germline ends. DNA of the CDR3: TGTGCCAGCAGCTCACCCTGGGGGCCCCTAAGGAACGAGCAGTACTTC. Encoded protein: CASSSPWGPLRNEQYF.

This clonotype was counted many times. The rearrangement uses TRBV12-3 or TRBV12-4 and TRBJ1-1; TRBD1 matches at 10 bases. With V trimmed by 6 bases and J by 3 bases, 10 bases remained unmatched. The CDR3 loop spans 16 amino acids. The CDR3 sequence: CASSEGQGRVYTEAFF. As DNA, the CDR3 is TGTGCCAGCAGCGAGGGACAGGGGAGAGTGTACACTGAAGCTTTCTTT.

This clonotype was counted only a few times. The chain has TRBV5-1 and TRBJ2-1, with 8 bases fitting TRBD2. V shed 3 bases and J 5 bases; nucleotides not matched to a gene: 19. The germline V gene encodes CDR1 SGHRS and CDR2 YFSETQ. This CDR3 region has 19 residues. The CDR3 DNA reads TGCGCCAGCAGCTCAGCCCTAGTTAGGAGCGGGAGTGGCCACAATGAGCAGTTCTTC. This sequence encodes CASSSALVRSGSGHNEQFF.

The chain combines TRBV6-2 or TRBV6-3 with TRBJ2-7; perhaps D is TRBD1 or TRBD2 (5 bases each). The CDR3 has 12 residues. V gave up 4 bases and J gave up 7 bases, with 11 bases separating them. Germline lookup yields CDR1 MNHEY and CDR2 SVGEGT. This chain's CDR3 is CASSSVGVEQYV. The CDR3 DNA reads TGTGCCAGCAGTTCTGTGGGGGTGGAGCAGTACGTC.

The chain carries TRBV5-1 and TRBJ2-7, with 11 positions matching TRBD1. The V segment lost 0 bases and the J segment 11 bases; nucleotides outside the gene matches: 13. In germline, CDR1 is SGHRS, CDR2 YFSETQ. CDR3 length: 16 amino acids. In nucleotides, the CDR3 is TGCGCCAGCAGCTTGGCTGGACAGGGGGCCGCCGGGGGGAAGTACTTC. Translation: CASSLAGQGAAGGKYF.

The J gene is TRBJ2-2, the V gene TRBV11-2; D is perhaps TRBD2 (5 bases). From germline, CDR1 is SGHAT and CDR2 FQNNGV. The CDR3 runs 15 residues. Trimming took 8 bases from V and 5 from J, leaving 18 bases between them. Here the CDR3 DNA reads TGTGCCAGCTCCGGGTGGGGAGTAGAGACCGGGGAGCTGTTTTTT. Amino acid sequence: CASSGWGVETGELFF.